Listed here are 5 T cell receptor beta chains from one sample, sequenced in a study of shared clonotypes between healthy human individuals. Repertoires were generated with immunoSEQ multiplex PCR, while TCRdb's copy carries only in-frame clones and drops some. The table has hundreds of thousands of clones, over 70% seen once; the top ten hold 10%. Sequencing was carried out using memory CD4+ T cells sorted from blood. As for subset: CD45RA-negative fraction. The receptors derive from a man aged 25-45 years in good health.

The gene calls are TRBV5-1 and TRBJ1-2; unclear D gene. The germline V gene encodes CDR1 SGHRS and CDR2 YFSETQ. Between the trimmed V and J ends, which lost 0 bases and 4 bases, there was a span of 7 bases. The CDR3 is 13 residues long. This chain's CDR3 is CASSLDRGYGYTF. CDR3 DNA: TGCGCCAGCAGCTTGGACAGAGGCTATGGCTACACCTTC.

The CDR3 spells CASSLFSQGAVTTGELFF. The CDR3 DNA reads TGCGCCAGCAGCTTGTTCAGCCAGGGGGCCGTAACGACCGGGGAGCTGTTTTTT. The gene calls are TRBV5-1 and TRBJ2-2; 8 nucleotides line up with TRBD1. The V segment lost 1 base and the J segment 5 bases; nucleotides outside the gene matches: 13. The CDR3 runs 18 residues. Germline V CDR1 and CDR2: SGHRS, YFSETQ.

This clone has a handful of counts. This chain joins TRBV5-4 and TRBJ1-1, with TRBD1 as a possible D gene (5 bases). Trimming removed 3 bases at V and 10 bases at J, with 19 bases between. Germline-derived CDR1 and CDR2 are SGHNT and YYREEE (reference sequence). This CDR3 has 14 residues. The CDR3 is CASSSSGTLAGAFF. Written as DNA, the CDR3 is TGTGCCAGCAGCTCCTCTGGGACTCTGGCGGGAGCTTTCTTT. Complete variable domain (other parts from reference TRBV5-4 and TRBJ1-1): ETGVTQSPTHLIKTRGQQVTLRCSSQSGHNTVSWYQQALGQGPQFIFQYYREEENGRGNFPPRFSGLQFPNYSSELNVNALELDDSALYLCASSSSGTLAGAFFGQGTRLTVV.

This sequence joins TRBV19 and TRBJ2-4; D remains ambiguous. CDR3 length: 15 amino acids. CDR1 is LNHDA and CDR2 is SQIVND in the germline V gene (reference sequence). Between the trimmed V and J ends, which lost 4 bases and 3 bases, there was a span of 13 bases. The CDR3 here is CASSTYTRSKNIQYF. CDR3 coding DNA: TGTGCCAGTAGTACCTATACACGGAGCAAAAACATTCAGTACTTC.

V and J are TRBV7-2 and TRBJ2-1; D gene uncertain. V was cut by 5 bases and J by 7 bases, with 9 bases left in between. The length of the CDR3 is 12 residues. Germline loops: CDR1 SGHTA, CDR2 FQGNSA. CDR3 protein: CASSQDRNEQFF. CDR3 nucleotides: TGTGCCAGCAGCCAGGACCGGAATGAGCAGTTCTTC.